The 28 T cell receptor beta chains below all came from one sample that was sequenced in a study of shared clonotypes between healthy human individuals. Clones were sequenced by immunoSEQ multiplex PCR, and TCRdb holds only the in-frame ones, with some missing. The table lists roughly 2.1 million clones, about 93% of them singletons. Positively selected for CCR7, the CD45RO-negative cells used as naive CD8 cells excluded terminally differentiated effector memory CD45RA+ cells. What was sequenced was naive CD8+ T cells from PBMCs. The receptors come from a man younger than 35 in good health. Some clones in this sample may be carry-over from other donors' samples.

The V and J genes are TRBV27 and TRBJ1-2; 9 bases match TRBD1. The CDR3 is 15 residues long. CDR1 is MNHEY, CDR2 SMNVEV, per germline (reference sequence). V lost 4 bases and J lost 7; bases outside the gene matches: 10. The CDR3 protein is CASSSRDRVVAGYTF. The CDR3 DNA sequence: TGTGCCAGCAGTTCCCGGGACAGGGTCGTTGCTGGCTACACCTTC.

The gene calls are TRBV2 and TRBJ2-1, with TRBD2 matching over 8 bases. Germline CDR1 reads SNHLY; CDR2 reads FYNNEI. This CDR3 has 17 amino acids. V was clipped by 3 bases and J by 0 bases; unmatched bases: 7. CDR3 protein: CASSDFLAGSSYNEQFF. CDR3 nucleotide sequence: TGTGCCAGCAGTGACTTCCTAGCGGGTAGCTCCTACAATGAGCAGTTCTTC.

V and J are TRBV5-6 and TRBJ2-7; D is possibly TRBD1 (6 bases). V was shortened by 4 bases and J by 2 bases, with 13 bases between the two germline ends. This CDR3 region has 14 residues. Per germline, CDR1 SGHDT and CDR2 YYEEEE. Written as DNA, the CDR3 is TGTGCCAGCAGCCTGAACCAGGGGACCTACGAGCAGTACTTC. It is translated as CASSLNQGTYEQYF.

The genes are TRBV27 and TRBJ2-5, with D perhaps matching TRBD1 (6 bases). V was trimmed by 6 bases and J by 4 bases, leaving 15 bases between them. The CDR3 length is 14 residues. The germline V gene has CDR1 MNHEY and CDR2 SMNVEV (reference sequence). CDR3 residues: CASSTRVGAETQYF. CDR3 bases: TGTGCCAGCAGCACCCGAGTGGGGGCAGAGACCCAGTACTTC.

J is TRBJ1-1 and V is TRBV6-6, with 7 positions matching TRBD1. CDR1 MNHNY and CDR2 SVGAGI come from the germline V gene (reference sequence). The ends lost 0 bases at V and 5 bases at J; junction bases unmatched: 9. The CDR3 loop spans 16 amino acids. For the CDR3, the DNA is TGTGCCAGCAGTTACTCAAACAGGGGAAGAATGACTGAAGCTTTCTTT. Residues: CASSYSNRGRMTEAFF.

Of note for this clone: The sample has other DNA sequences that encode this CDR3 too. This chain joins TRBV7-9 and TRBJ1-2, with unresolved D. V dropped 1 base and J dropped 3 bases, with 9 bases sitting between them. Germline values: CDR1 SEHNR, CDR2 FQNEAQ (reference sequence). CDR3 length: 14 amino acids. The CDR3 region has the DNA TGTGCCAGCAGCTTAGTAGGGTTGGACTATGGCTACACCTTC. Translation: CASSLVGLDYGYTF.

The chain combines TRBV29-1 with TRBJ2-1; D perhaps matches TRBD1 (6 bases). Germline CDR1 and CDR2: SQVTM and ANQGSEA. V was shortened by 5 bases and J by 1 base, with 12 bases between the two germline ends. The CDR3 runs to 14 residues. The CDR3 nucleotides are TGCAGCGTTACCGACAGGTTGTCCTACAATGAGCAGTTCTTC. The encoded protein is CSVTDRLSYNEQFF.

This CDR3 reads CASSSRDGTRKNSYNEQFF. CDR3 bases: TGTGCCAGCAGCTCTAGAGACGGAACAAGAAAAAACTCCTACAATGAGCAGTTCTTC. V gene TRBV13 combines with J gene TRBJ2-1; D ambiguous. Trimming cost V 4 bases and J 0 bases, with 22 bases left between them. The CDR3 covers 19 residues. Germline values: CDR1 PRHDT, CDR2 FYEKMQ (reference sequence).

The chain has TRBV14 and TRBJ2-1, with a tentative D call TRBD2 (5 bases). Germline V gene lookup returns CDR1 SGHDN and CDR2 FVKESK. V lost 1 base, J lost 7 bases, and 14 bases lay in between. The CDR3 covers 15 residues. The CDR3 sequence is CASSQVVGEINEQFF. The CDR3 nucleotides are TGTGCCAGCAGCCAAGTGGTGGGAGAAATAAATGAGCAGTTCTTC. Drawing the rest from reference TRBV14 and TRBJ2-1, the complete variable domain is EAGVTQFPSHSVIEKGQTVTLRCDPISGHDNLYWYRRVMGKEIKFLLHFVKESKQDESGMPNNRFLAERTGGTYSTLKVQPAELEDSGVYFCASSQVVGEINEQFFGPGTRLTVL.

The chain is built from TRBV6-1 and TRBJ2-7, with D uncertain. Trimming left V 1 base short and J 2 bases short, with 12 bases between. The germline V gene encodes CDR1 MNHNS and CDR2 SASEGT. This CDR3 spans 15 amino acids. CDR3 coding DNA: TGTGCCAGCAGTGAAGTGGTGAGATCTACCTACGAGCAGTACTTC. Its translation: CASSEVVRSTYEQYF.

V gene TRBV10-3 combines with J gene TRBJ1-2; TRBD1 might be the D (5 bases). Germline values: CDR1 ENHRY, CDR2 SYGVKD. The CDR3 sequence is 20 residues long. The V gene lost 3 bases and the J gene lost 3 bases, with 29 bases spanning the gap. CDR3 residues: CAISERQLRERGLGDYGYTF. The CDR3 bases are TGTGCCATCAGTGAACGTCAATTGAGGGAGAGGGGCCTAGGGGACTATGGCTACACCTTC.

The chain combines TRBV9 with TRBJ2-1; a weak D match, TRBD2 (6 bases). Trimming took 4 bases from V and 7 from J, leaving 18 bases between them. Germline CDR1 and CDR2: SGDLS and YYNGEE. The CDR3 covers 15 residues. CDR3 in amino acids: CASSPRLGSGNEQFF. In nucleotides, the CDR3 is TGTGCCAGCAGCCCCCGACTAGGAAGTGGTAATGAGCAGTTCTTC. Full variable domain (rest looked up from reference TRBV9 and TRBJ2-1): DSGVTQTPKHLITATGQRVTLRCSPRSGDLSVYWYQQSLDQGLQFLIQYYNGEERAKGNILERFSAQQFPDLHSELNLSSLELGDSALYFCASSPRLGSGNEQFFGPGTRLTVL.

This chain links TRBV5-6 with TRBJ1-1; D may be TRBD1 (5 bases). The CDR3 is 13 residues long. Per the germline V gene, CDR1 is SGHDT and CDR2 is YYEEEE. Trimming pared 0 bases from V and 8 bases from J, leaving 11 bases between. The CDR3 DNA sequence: TGTGCCAGCAGCTTGGTATACAGGCGGGAAGCTTTCTTT. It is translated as CASSLVYRREAFF.

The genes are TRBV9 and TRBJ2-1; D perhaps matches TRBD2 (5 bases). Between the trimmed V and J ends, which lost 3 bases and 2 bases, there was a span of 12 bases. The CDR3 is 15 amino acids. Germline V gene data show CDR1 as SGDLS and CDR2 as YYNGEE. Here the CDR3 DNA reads TGTGCCAGCAGCGCCCTTACTAGAGCCTACAATGAGCAGTTCTTC. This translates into CASSALTRAYNEQFF.

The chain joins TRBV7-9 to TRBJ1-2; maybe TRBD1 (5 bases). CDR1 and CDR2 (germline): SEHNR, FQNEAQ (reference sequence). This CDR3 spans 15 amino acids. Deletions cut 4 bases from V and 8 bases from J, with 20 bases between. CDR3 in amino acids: CASSSTNPGTWGYTF. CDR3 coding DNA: TGTGCCAGCAGCTCCACAAACCCCGGGACCTGGGGCTACACCTTC.

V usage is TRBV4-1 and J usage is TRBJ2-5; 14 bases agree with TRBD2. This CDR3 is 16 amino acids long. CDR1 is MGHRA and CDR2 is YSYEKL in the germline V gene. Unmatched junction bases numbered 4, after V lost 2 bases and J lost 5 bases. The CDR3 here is CASSQPGLAGVETQYF. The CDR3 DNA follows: TGCGCCAGCAGCCAACCGGGACTAGCGGGAGTTGAGACCCAGTACTTC.

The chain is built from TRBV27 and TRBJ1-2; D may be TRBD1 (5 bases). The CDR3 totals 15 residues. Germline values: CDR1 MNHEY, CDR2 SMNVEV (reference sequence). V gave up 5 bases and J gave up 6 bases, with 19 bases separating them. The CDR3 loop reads CASSAFPYGTDGYTF. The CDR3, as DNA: TGTGCCAGCAGTGCATTCCCCTACGGGACTGATGGCTACACCTTC.

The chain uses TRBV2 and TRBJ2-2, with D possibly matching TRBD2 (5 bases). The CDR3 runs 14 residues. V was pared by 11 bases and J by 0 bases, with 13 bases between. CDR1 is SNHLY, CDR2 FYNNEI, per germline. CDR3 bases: TGTGCCGCCCGACTACTTACGAACACCGGGGAGCTGTTTTTT. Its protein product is CAARLLTNTGELFF.

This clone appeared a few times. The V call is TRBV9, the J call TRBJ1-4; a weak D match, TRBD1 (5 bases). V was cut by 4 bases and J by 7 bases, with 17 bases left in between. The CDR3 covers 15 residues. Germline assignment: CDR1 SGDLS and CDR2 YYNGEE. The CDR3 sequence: CASSLGAMRGEKLFF. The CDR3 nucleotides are TGTGCCAGCAGCCTAGGGGCTATGAGGGGTGAAAAACTGTTTTTT.

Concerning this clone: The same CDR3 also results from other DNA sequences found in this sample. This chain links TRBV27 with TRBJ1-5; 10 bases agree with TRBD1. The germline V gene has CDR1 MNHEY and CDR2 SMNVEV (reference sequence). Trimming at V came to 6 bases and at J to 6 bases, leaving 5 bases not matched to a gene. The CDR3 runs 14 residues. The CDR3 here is CASSPRTGGQPQHF. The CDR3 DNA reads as TGTGCCAGCAGCCCTCGGACAGGGGGTCAGCCCCAGCATTTT.

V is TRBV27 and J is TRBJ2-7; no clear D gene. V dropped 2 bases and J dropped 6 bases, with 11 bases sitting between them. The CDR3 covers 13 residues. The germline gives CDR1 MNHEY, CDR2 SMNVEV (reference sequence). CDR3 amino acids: CASSLAYRSEQYF. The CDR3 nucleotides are TGTGCCAGCAGTTTAGCCTATAGGAGCGAGCAGTACTTC.

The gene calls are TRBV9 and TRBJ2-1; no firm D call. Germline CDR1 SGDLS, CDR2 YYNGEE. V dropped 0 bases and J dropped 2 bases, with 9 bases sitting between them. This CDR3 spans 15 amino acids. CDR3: CASSVERHAYNEQFF. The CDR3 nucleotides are TGTGCCAGCAGCGTAGAACGACACGCCTACAATGAGCAGTTCTTC.

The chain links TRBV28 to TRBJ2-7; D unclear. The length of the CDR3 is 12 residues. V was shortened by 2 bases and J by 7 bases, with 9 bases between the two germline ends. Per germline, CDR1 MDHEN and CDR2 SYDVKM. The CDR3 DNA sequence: TGTGCCAGCAGTTTAAAGTCCTGGGAGCAGTACTTC. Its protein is CASSLKSWEQYF. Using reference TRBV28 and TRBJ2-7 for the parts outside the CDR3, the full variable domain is DVKVTQSSRYLVKRTGEKVFLECVQDMDHENMFWYRQDPGLGLRLIYFSYDVKMKEKGDIPEGYSVSREKKERFSLILESASTNQTSMYLCASSLKSWEQYFGPGTRLTVT.

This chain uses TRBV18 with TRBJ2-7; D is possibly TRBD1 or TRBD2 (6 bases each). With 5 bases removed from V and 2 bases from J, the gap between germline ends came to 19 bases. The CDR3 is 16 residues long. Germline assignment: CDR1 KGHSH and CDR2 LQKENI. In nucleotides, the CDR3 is TGTGCCAGCTCAGTCGACGGGGGCCAGCCAACCTACGAGCAGTACTTC. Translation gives CASSVDGGQPTYEQYF.

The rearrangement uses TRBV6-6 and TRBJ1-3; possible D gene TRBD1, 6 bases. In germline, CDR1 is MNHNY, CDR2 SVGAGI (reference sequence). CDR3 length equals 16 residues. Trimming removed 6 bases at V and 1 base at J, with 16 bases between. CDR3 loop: CASSHNRGASGNTIYF. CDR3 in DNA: TGTGCCAGCAGCCACAATCGGGGGGCATCTGGAAACACCATATATTTT.

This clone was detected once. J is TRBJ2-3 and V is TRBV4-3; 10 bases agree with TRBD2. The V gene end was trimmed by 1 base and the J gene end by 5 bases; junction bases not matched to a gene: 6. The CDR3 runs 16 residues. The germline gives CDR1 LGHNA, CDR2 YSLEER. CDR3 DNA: TGCGCCAGCAGCCAAGGGCTAGCGGGAGCTGAAGATACGCAGTATTTT. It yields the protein CASSQGLAGAEDTQYF.

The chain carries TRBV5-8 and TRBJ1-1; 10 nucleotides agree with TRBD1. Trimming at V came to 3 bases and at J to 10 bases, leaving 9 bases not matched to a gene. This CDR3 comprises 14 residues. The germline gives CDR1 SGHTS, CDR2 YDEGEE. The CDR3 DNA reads TGTGCCAGCAGCTCGATTGGGACAGGGGAGTCAGCTTTCTTT. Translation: CASSSIGTGESAFF.

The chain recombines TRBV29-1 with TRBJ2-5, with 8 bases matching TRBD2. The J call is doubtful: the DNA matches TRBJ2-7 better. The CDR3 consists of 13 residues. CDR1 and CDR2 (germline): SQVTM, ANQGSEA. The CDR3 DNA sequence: TGCAGCGTTGAAACTAGCGGCTCCTACGAGCAGTACTTC. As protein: CSVETSGSYEQYF.